Listed here are 12 T cell receptor beta chains from one sample, sequenced in a study of shared clonotypes between healthy human individuals. The repertoire was sequenced with immunoSEQ multiplex PCR; TCRdb's copy has only in-frame clones and lacks some. Among approximately 2,000,000 clones, less than 95% were seen once, and the ten largest hold 0.37%. Input material: naive CD4+ T cells from PBMCs. As for subset: CD45RA+ positively selected. The receptors were gathered from a man aged 18-30 years in good health. Some clones in this sample may be carry-over from other donors' samples.

The chain carries TRBV2 and TRBJ1-2; 9 bases fit TRBD1. Germline CDR1 and CDR2: SNHLY and FYNNEI. V was pared by 10 bases and J by 4 bases, with 4 bases of the junction left unmatched. This CDR3 contains 12 residues. CDR3: CATLDRGYGYTF. The CDR3 region has the DNA TGTGCCACCCTGGACAGGGGCTATGGCTACACCTTC.

The chain uses TRBV7-9 and TRBJ2-1; TRBD2 matches at 7 bases. Germline values: CDR1 SEHNR, CDR2 FQNEAQ (reference sequence). The junction had 4 bases not matched to a gene; V was cut back by 7 bases and J by 4 bases. This CDR3 has 13 amino acids. The CDR3 region is CASISGWYNEQFF. The CDR3 DNA reads as TGTGCCAGCATTAGCGGGTGGTACAATGAGCAGTTCTTC.

In its sample, this clone was seen once. V gene TRBV5-5 combines with J gene TRBJ1-3; 7 bases fit TRBD1. With V trimmed by 4 bases and J by 0 bases, 4 bases remained unmatched. CDR1 and CDR2 from the germline V gene are SGHKS and YYEKEE (reference sequence). This CDR3 spans 15 amino acids. The CDR3 here is CASSQTGTSGNTIYF. CDR3 nucleotide sequence: TGTGCCAGCAGCCAGACAGGGACCTCTGGAAACACCATATATTTT.

The J gene is TRBJ2-2, the V gene TRBV5-4; D possibly corresponds to TRBD1 (5 bases). Germline CDR1 reads SGHNT; CDR2 reads YYREEE (reference sequence). CDR3 size: 16 residues. Trimming took off 0 bases at V and 1 base at J, with 10 bases between the two ends. CDR3 region: CASSLELQGNTGELFF. DNA of the CDR3: TGTGCCAGCAGCTTGGAACTCCAGGGGAACACCGGGGAGCTGTTTTTT.

The chain carries TRBV7-2 and TRBJ1-5; D possibly corresponds to TRBD1 (5 bases). V lost 2 bases to trimming and J lost 7 bases, with 15 bases between them. CDR1 and CDR2 from the germline V gene are SGHTA and FQGNSA. This CDR3 region has 15 residues. The CDR3 protein is CASSLRLAGNQPQHF. CDR3 coding DNA: TGTGCCAGCAGCTTAAGGCTGGCAGGGAACCAGCCCCAGCATTTT.

The chain carries TRBV12-2 and TRBJ2-7. TRBV12-2 is assigned pseudogene status. This CDR3 has 14 residues. The CDR3 loop is CASRLCSGLLEQYF. The CDR3 DNA reads TGTGCAAGTCGCTTATGTTCTGGTCTTCTTGAGCAGTACTTC.

The rearrangement uses TRBV5-1 and TRBJ2-6, with 7 positions matching TRBD1. CDR1 SGHRS and CDR2 YFSETQ come from the germline V gene. CDR3 size: 17 residues. After removal of 3 bases from V and 2 bases from J, the junction contained 8 bases not matched to a gene. For the CDR3, the DNA is TGCGCCAGCAGCTCTGTAGGGCAGGGGGCTGGGGCCAACGTCCTGACTTTC. It is translated as CASSSVGQGAGANVLTF.

This clone was seen only once. Different DNA sequences within this sample yield the same CDR3. The rearrangement links TRBV5-1 to TRBJ2-2; unclear D gene. Trimming removed 4 bases at V and 3 bases at J, with 13 bases between. Looked up from germline, CDR1 is SGHRS and CDR2 is YFSETQ. The CDR3 runs to 15 residues. CDR3 region: CASSLPRPDTGELFF. The CDR3 DNA reads TGCGCCAGCAGCCTCCCCCGGCCCGACACCGGGGAGCTGTTTTTT.

In DNA form, the CDR3 reads TGTGCCAGCAGGGGACGGCCACTACTAGAGCAGTACTTC. This sequence encodes CASRGRPLLEQYF. V and J are TRBV28 and TRBJ2-7, with D perhaps TRBD1 or TRBD2 (5 bases each). The CDR3 covers 13 residues. Germline CDR1 MDHEN, CDR2 SYDVKM. Trimming cost V 6 bases and J 7 bases, with 16 bases left between them.

J is TRBJ1-4 and V is TRBV5-1; 7 bases line up with TRBD1. Germline V gene lookup returns CDR1 SGHRS and CDR2 YFSETQ. V lost 2 bases, J lost 6 bases, and 4 bases stayed unmatched. This CDR3 is 14 amino acids long. Here the CDR3 reads CASSLQGFHEKLFF. CDR3 nucleotides: TGCGCCAGCAGCTTACAGGGGTTCCATGAAAAACTGTTTTTT. Looking up the rest from reference TRBV5-1 and TRBJ1-4 gives the full variable domain: KAGVTQTPRYLIKTRGQQVTLSCSPISGHRSVSWYQQTPGQGLQFLFEYFSETQRNKGNFPGRFSGRQFSNSRSEMNVSTLELGDSALYLCASSLQGFHEKLFFGSGTQLSVL.

The CDR3 DNA is TGTGCCAGCAGCCTGGGGACGCTAAACACTGAAGCTTTCTTT. Its translation: CASSLGTLNTEAFF. The gene calls are TRBV11-2 and TRBJ1-1, with D perhaps matching TRBD1 (5 bases). The CDR3 extends over 14 amino acids. Deletions cut 5 bases from V and 2 bases from J, with 12 bases between. CDR1 is SGHAT, CDR2 FQNNGV, per germline.

V is TRBV7-9 and J is TRBJ1-3, with D possibly being TRBD1 (5 bases). The germline V gene has CDR1 SEHNR and CDR2 FQNEAQ (reference sequence). V was clipped by 1 base and J by 4 bases, with 11 bases between them. The CDR3 sequence is 15 residues long. In nucleotides, the CDR3 is TGTGCCAGCAGCTTAGGGCAGGGCGTCGGAAACACCATATATTTT. Its translation is CASSLGQGVGNTIYF.